The clone carrying this TCR beta chain has ten or more counts. No antigen is known for it. TCRdb independently ran MiXCR on the reads; one entry per CDR3 protein. Of around 530,000 distinct CDR3 sequences listed, approximately 16% are singletons. This entry belongs to a study of T cell repertoires in cytomegalovirus infection. Overall study: Evidence of both CMV infection and a matching HLA type came from public TCR beta signatures. Overall study results and limits: HLA-C-restricted CMV clonotypes gave the most frequent clonotype in two of eight donors.

The receptor was isolated from a human donor in good health (CMV status not recorded). Some clones in this sample may be carry-over from other donors' samples. The sequencing input was CD8+ T cells from PBMCs.

DNA of the CDR3: TGCGCCAGCAGCCAAGGGACGGGACAGCCCTACGAGCAGTACTTC. The encoded protein is CASSQGTGQPYEQYF. This chain joins TRBV4-1 and TRBJ2-7; TRBD1 matches at 7 bases. CDR1 is MGHRA, CDR2 YSYEKL, per germline. V shed 1 base and J 2 bases; nucleotides not matched to a gene: 5. The CDR3 has 15 residues.